This T cell receptor (beta chain) was captured in a study of cytomegalovirus exposure and HLA in healthy donors. Trimming removed 5 bases from V and 0 bases from J, with 11 bases in between. The CDR3 is 14 amino acids. Germline CDR1 is MNHEY and CDR2 is SMNVEV (reference sequence). Researchers ran the PCR with 60 Vbeta and 13 Jbeta primers. Sequencing used immunoSEQ multiplex PCR; TCRdb keeps in-frame clones, though not all of them. The table lists 150,000 to 200,000 clones, roughly 85% of them singletons, with roughly 1.6% in the top ten. The specimen was PBMCs. The source is a woman under 30 in good health and CMV-seronegative. The rearrangement joins TRBV27 to TRBJ2-7; D gene ambiguous. The CDR3 nucleotides are TGTGCCAGCAGTCATAAGCCCGACTCCTACGAGCAGTACTTC. It specifies CASSHKPDSYEQYF.